This T cell receptor (beta chain) stems from a study of T cell responses to AZD1222 COVID-19 vaccine. Method: immunoSEQ multiplex PCR; TCRdb's copy keeps in-frame clones and lacks some. The table lists some 110,000 clones, about 86% of them singletons. This CDR3 has 13 amino acids. The germline CDR1 and CDR2 sequences are KGHDR and SFDVKD. Between the trimmed V and J ends, which lost 7 bases and 3 bases, there was a span of 11 bases. The chain is built from TRBV24-1 and TRBJ2-5, with D maybe TRBD1 (6 bases). This material consisted of peripheral blood, taken 28 days after the second AZD1222 dose. The sequence derives from an adult who received the AZD1222 COVID-19 vaccine. The CDR3 spells CATRQGPKETQYF. CDR3 DNA: TGTGCCACCAGACAGGGACCAAAAGAGACCCAGTACTTC.